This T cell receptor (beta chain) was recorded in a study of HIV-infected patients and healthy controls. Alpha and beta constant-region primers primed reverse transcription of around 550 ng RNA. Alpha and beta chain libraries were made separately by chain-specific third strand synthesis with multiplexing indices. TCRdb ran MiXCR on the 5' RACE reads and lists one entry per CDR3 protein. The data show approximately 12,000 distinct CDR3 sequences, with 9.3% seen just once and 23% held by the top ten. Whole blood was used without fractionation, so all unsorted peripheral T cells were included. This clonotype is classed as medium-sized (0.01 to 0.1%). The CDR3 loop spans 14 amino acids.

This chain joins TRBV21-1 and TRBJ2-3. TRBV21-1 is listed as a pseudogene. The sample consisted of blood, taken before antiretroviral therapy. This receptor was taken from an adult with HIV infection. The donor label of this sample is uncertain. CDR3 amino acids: CASSPKDAADTQYF. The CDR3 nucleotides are TGTGCCAGCAGTCCAAAAGATGCGGCAGATACGCAGTATTTT.